This T cell receptor (beta chain) was sequenced in a study of CDR3 diversity in severe acne. The count of this clonotype is one. A much larger clonotype is one base distant, so this may be a read error. One entry per CDR3 protein, called by TCRdb with MiXCR from the PCR reads. The data show over 90,000 distinct CDR3 sequences, with 51% seen just once and roughly 12% held by the top ten. The sample comprised blood. The TCR was taken from a male donor with acne.

In nucleotides, the CDR3 is TGTGCCAGTAGTATCAGACTAGCGGGAGTCTCGAGTGAGCAGTTCTTC. Translating gives CASSIRLAGVSSEQFF. This sequence joins TRBV19 and TRBJ2-1, with 12 bases that match TRBD2. CDR1 and CDR2 (germline): LNHDA, SQIVND (reference sequence). V shed 3 bases, J shed 9 bases, and the junction held 9 bases outside the gene matches. The CDR3 length is 16 residues.